Following are 6 T cell receptor beta chains from one sample sequenced in a study of T cell changes during pregnancy in multiple sclerosis. Generated by immunoSEQ multiplex PCR, the TCRdb table keeps only in-frame clones and is missing some. Found here are 20,000 to 25,000 clones, 90% to 95% of them singletons; the top ten hold less than 7.5%. Source: CD8+ T cells from peripheral blood mononuclear cells, taken in the third trimester of pregnancy. Source of these receptors: a female donor with multiple sclerosis, enrolled in a pregnancy study.

The CDR3 DNA sequence: TGTGCCACCAGCGGAACCGGGACTAGTGTCTACGAGCAGTACTTC. Its translation is CATSGTGTSVYEQYF. The genes are TRBV15 and TRBJ2-7; 8 bases fit TRBD2. The CDR3 has 15 residues. CDR1 and CDR2 from the germline V gene are LNHNV and YYDKDF (reference sequence). The J segment lost 3 bases and the V segment lost 5 bases, leaving 9 bases of the junction unmatched.

The J gene is TRBJ1-1, the V gene TRBV13; D is unclear. Germline V gives CDR1 PRHDT, CDR2 FYEKMQ (reference sequence). Between the trimmed V and J ends, which lost 5 bases and 1 base, there was a span of 11 bases. This CDR3 region has 14 residues. The CDR3: CASSRRQGNTEAFF. The CDR3 coding sequence is TGTGCCAGCAGCCGCAGACAAGGGAACACTGAAGCTTTCTTT.

V and J are TRBV19 and TRBJ2-1; TRBD2 matches 14 bases. The CDR3 is 15 residues long. The junction had 5 bases not matched to a gene; V was cut back by 5 bases and J by 8 bases. CDR1 and CDR2 (germline): LNHDA, SQIVND (reference sequence). The CDR3 sequence is CASSAGLAGGDEQFF. Here the CDR3 DNA reads TGTGCCAGTAGTGCCGGACTAGCGGGGGGCGATGAGCAGTTCTTC.

The chain carries TRBV25-1 and TRBJ2-1; TRBD2 matches at 13 bases. Losses at the gene ends were 7 bases for V and 8 bases for J; bases not matched to a gene: 14. The CDR3 has 17 amino acids. The V gene's germline CDR1 is MGHDK and CDR2 SYGVNS. For the CDR3, the DNA is TGTGCCAGCAAAAGTCTTGCCGGGACTAGCGGGGAAGATGAGCAGTTCTTC. Protein sequence: CASKSLAGTSGEDEQFF.

DNA of the CDR3: TGTGCCAGCAGCCCCCATAGCGGTTGGTCCTACGAGCAGTACTTC. Protein sequence: CASSPHSGWSYEQYF. The V and J genes are TRBV9 and TRBJ2-7, with TRBD2 as a possible D gene (6 bases). Germline CDR1 is SGDLS and CDR2 is YYNGEE. V was shortened by 4 bases and J by 1 base, with 15 bases between the two germline ends. The CDR3 is 15 residues long.

V gene TRBV30 combines with J gene TRBJ1-4; D uncertain. Germline V CDR1 and CDR2: GTSNPN, SVGIG (reference sequence). There are 13 residues in the CDR3. V shed 1 base and J shed 7 bases, with 10 bases lying between them. The CDR3 DNA reads as TGTGCCTGGAGTGGAGGGCACGGTGAAAAACTGTTTTTT. It codes for CAWSGGHGEKLFF.